These 27 T cell receptor beta chains came from one sample sequenced in a study of cytomegalovirus exposure and HLA in healthy donors. 60 Vbeta and 13 Jbeta primers were used in PCR. Measured with immunoSEQ multiplex PCR; TCRdb has only the in-frame clones, and not every one. The table has under 130,000 clones, roughly three fifths seen once. Input material: PBMCs. All receptors come from a man under 40 in good health and CMV-seropositive.

This clone was picked up one time. This chain joins TRBV7-3 and TRBJ2-1; TRBD2 matches at 8 bases. This CDR3 has 15 residues. V lost 0 bases to trimming and J lost 6 bases; unmatched junction nucleotides: 4. CDR1 SGHTA and CDR2 FQGTGA come from the germline V gene. Here the CDR3 reads CASSLTPGLANEQFF. In nucleotides, the CDR3 is TGTGCCAGCAGCTTAACACCCGGACTAGCCAATGAGCAGTTCTTC.

V usage is TRBV9 and J usage is TRBJ2-7; 7 nucleotides align to TRBD1. CDR3 length equals 15 residues. The junction had 9 bases not matched to a gene; V was cut back by 4 bases and J by 2 bases. Germline V gives CDR1 SGDLS, CDR2 YYNGEE. CDR3 amino acids: CASSTADRLTYEQYF. The CDR3 DNA sequence: TGTGCCAGCAGCACAGCGGACAGGCTTACCTACGAGCAGTACTTC.

This clone showed up just a few times. V usage is TRBV11-2 and J usage is TRBJ1-2, with D maybe TRBD1 (6 bases). V shed 3 bases and J shed 7 bases, with 9 bases lying between them. This CDR3 region has 12 residues. Germline-derived CDR1 and CDR2 are SGHAT and FQNNGV. In DNA form, the CDR3 reads TGTGCCAGCAGCTTTACAGGGTCTGGCTACACCTTC. This translates into CASSFTGSGYTF.

This chain links TRBV19 with TRBJ1-5, with TRBD1 matching over 11 bases. The CDR3 is 17 residues long. V dropped 5 bases and J dropped 4; count of bases not matched to a gene: 10. CDR1 is LNHDA and CDR2 is SQIVND in the germline V gene (reference sequence). CDR3 loop: CASSRGTGGFGNQPQHF. For the CDR3, the DNA is TGTGCCAGTAGTCGAGGGACAGGGGGTTTTGGTAATCAGCCCCAGCATTTT.

The rearrangement links TRBV19 to TRBJ1-6; D gene unclear. The CDR3 contains 14 residues. Trimming left V 5 bases short and J 7 bases short, with 12 bases between. Germline V gives CDR1 LNHDA, CDR2 SQIVND (reference sequence). The CDR3 bases are TGTGCCAGTAGTTCCCCCAGTTGGAATTCACCCCTCCACTTT. This translates into CASSSPSWNSPLHF.

V is TRBV6-1 and J is TRBJ2-5; D possibly corresponds to TRBD2 (6 bases). V was pared by 1 base and J by 1 base, with 10 bases between. CDR1 and CDR2 from the germline V gene are MNHNS and SASEGT. The CDR3 covers 15 residues. In DNA, the CDR3 is TGTGCCAGCAGTGAAGGTCTAGCGCGCCAAGAGACCCAGTACTTC. This translates into CASSEGLARQETQYF.

The rearrangement links TRBV7-8 to TRBJ2-3; 9 bases fit TRBD1. The CDR3 covers 16 residues. Per germline, CDR1 SGHVS and CDR2 FQNEAQ. Unmatched junction bases numbered 11, after V lost 7 bases and J lost 3 bases. CDR3 sequence: CASKLWDRVFTDTQYF. Here the CDR3 DNA reads TGTGCCAGCAAGCTTTGGGACAGGGTGTTTACAGATACGCAGTATTTT.

This chain joins TRBV4-1 and TRBJ1-2; 10 positions agree with TRBD1. The V gene end was trimmed by 5 bases and the J gene end by 8 bases; junction bases not matched to a gene: 11. CDR1 is MGHRA and CDR2 is YSYEKL in the germline V gene. The CDR3 has 15 residues. The CDR3 DNA sequence: TGCGCCAGCAGCGTCAGGGACAGGGGTTCGGGGGGCTACACCTTC. This translates into CASSVRDRGSGGYTF.

V usage is TRBV5-1 and J usage is TRBJ2-3, with TRBD2 matching over 10 bases. The germline gives CDR1 SGHRS, CDR2 YFSETQ. The CDR3 has 16 amino acids. V gave up 0 bases and J gave up 6 bases; unmatched junction bases: 7. The CDR3 DNA reads as TGCGCCAGCAGCTTGGGGGTAGCGGGGGGAAAGGATACGCAGTATTTT. This gives the protein CASSLGVAGGKDTQYF.

The chain links TRBV14 to TRBJ1-4, with TRBD1 matching 8 bases. V dropped 6 bases and J dropped 0; count of bases not matched to a gene: 3. This CDR3 has 15 residues. Germline CDR1 SGHDN, CDR2 FVKESK. In DNA form, the CDR3 reads TGTGCCAGCAGTCCACAGGGGGCAACTAATGAAAAACTGTTTTTT. Protein sequence: CASSPQGATNEKLFF.

This clone was detected only a few times. This chain connects TRBV7-2 to TRBJ1-4; D is unclear. This CDR3 region has 12 residues. Trimming cost V 2 bases and J 6 bases, with 4 bases left between them. Germline CDR1 SGHTA, CDR2 FQGNSA. CDR3 amino acids: CASSLLDEKLFF. CDR3 DNA: TGTGCCAGCAGCTTACTCGATGAAAAACTGTTTTTT.

The chain uses TRBV7-8 and TRBJ2-7, with 7 positions matching TRBD2. The CDR3 runs to 14 residues. In germline, CDR1 is SGHVS, CDR2 FQNEAQ. Trimming at V came to 0 bases and at J to 6 bases, leaving 5 bases not matched to a gene. The CDR3 sequence is CASSLARLASEQYF. The CDR3 DNA is TGTGCCAGCAGCTTAGCCCGACTAGCATCCGAGCAGTACTTC.

The chain is built from TRBV30 and TRBJ1-6; D is unresolved. The CDR3 is 13 amino acids. Germline assignment: CDR1 GTSNPN and CDR2 SVGIG (reference sequence). V lost 0 bases, J lost 14 bases, and 14 bases lay in between. The CDR3 region has the DNA TGTGCCTGGAGTGTAAAAGCGGTCCCAACCCTCCACTTT. This sequence encodes CAWSVKAVPTLHF.

CDR3 region: CASSLEGGGAYNEQFF. DNA of the CDR3: TGCGCCAGCAGCTTGGAGGGCGGGGGGGCCTACAATGAGCAGTTCTTC. The rearrangement links TRBV5-1 to TRBJ2-1; TRBD2 matches at 9 bases. V lost 0 bases to trimming and J lost 2 bases; unmatched junction nucleotides: 3. Germline V gene data show CDR1 as SGHRS and CDR2 as YFSETQ. CDR3 length: 16 residues.

With respect to this clone: Other DNA sequences in this sample translate to the same CDR3. This rearrangement joins TRBV5-1 to TRBJ2-7; weak D call: TRBD2 (5 bases). The germline V and J ends were trimmed by 0 bases and 0 bases, with 7 bases remaining between them. Germline-derived CDR1 and CDR2 are SGHRS and YFSETQ. This CDR3 is 14 amino acids long. The CDR3 is CASSLVGSSYEQYF. The CDR3 DNA reads TGCGCCAGCAGCTTGGTAGGGAGCTCCTACGAGCAGTACTTC.

This clone was counted a single time. The rearrangement joins TRBV6-6 to TRBJ2-7; 8 bases agree with TRBD2. CDR3 length equals 14 residues. Germline V gene sequence: CDR1 MNHNY, CDR2 SVGAGI (reference sequence). V was pared by 2 bases and J by 3 bases, with 3 bases of the junction left unmatched. The CDR3 spells CASSYVGTSYEQYF. The CDR3 DNA reads TGTGCCAGCAGTTACGTCGGGACTAGCTACGAGCAGTACTTC.

This chain links TRBV27 with TRBJ1-2, with TRBD1 as a possible D gene (6 bases). The CDR3 totals 13 residues. The germline gives CDR1 MNHEY, CDR2 SMNVEV (reference sequence). V lost 0 bases to trimming and J lost 11 bases, with 13 bases between them. Here the CDR3 DNA reads TGTGCCAGCAGTTTATCTCGGGGGGCATCGTACACCTTC. Its protein is CASSLSRGASYTF.

The V and J genes are TRBV7-2 and TRBJ2-2; TRBD1 matches at 7 bases. Trimming at V came to 5 bases and at J to 3 bases, leaving 9 bases not matched to a gene. The CDR3 has 16 amino acids. From germline, CDR1 is SGHTA and CDR2 FQGNSA. CDR3 nucleotide sequence: TGTGCCAGCAGCGTTCCAGGGGGTGTATACACCGGGGAGCTGTTTTTT. Translation gives CASSVPGGVYTGELFF.

The count of this clone is one. The chain employs TRBV5-1 and TRBJ2-7; 9 bases agree with TRBD2. CDR1 is SGHRS and CDR2 is YFSETQ in the germline V gene. J was trimmed by 0 bases and V by 4 bases; bases with no gene match: 5. CDR3 length: 15 residues. CDR3 protein: CASSLLAGPSYEQYF. The CDR3 DNA sequence: TGCGCCAGCAGCCTCCTAGCGGGGCCCTCCTACGAGCAGTACTTC.

J is TRBJ1-5 and V is TRBV6-1, with 8 bases matching TRBD1. This CDR3 spans 14 amino acids. With 6 bases clipped from V and 9 bases from J, the junction kept 10 bases outside the gene matches. The germline V gene encodes CDR1 MNHNS and CDR2 SASEGT. CDR3 amino acids: CASRSGQDFGPQHF. As DNA, the CDR3 is TGTGCCAGCAGGTCGGGACAGGACTTCGGGCCCCAGCATTTT.

This clone showed up just once. The chain recombines TRBV27 with TRBJ1-6, with 8 bases aligning to TRBD1. This CDR3 region has 14 residues. The germline gives CDR1 MNHEY, CDR2 SMNVEV (reference sequence). The V and J ends lost 8 bases and 6 bases, in that order; junction bases with no gene match: 6. This CDR3 is CASAGDRINSPLHF. The DNA of the CDR3 is TGTGCCAGCGCAGGGGACAGGATTAATTCACCCCTCCACTTT.

In the case of this clone: A junction end diverges from the germline sequence, so it may reflect a read error. The chain recombines TRBV7-7 with TRBJ1-6; unclear D gene. The germline CDR1 and CDR2 sequences are SSHAT and FNYEAQ (reference sequence). This CDR3 is built from 19 residues. The CDR3 protein is CASSLARVAASSYNSPLHF. CDR3 in DNA: TGTGCTAGCAGCTTAGCGAGAGTGGCAGCGAGCTCCTATAATTCACCCCTCCACTTT.

This clone was counted between two and nine times. This chain uses TRBV19 with TRBJ2-7; 13 bases line up with TRBD2. The germline V gene has CDR1 LNHDA and CDR2 SQIVND (reference sequence). This CDR3 comprises 15 residues. After removal of 5 bases from V and 2 bases from J, the junction contained 3 bases not matched to a gene. The CDR3 DNA follows: TGTGCCAGTAGTGGACTAGCGGGGGCTGCCTACGAGCAGTACTTC. Its translation is CASSGLAGAAYEQYF. Supplemented by reference TRBV19 and TRBJ2-7, the full variable domain reads DGGITQSPKYLFRKEGQNVTLSCEQNLNHDAMYWYRQDPGQGLRLIYYSQIVNDFQKGDIAEGYSVSREKKESFPLTVTSAQKNPTAFYLCASSGLAGAAYEQYFGPGTRLTVT.

The chain carries TRBV4-2 and TRBJ1-4; 7 bases fit TRBD1. Trimming took 1 base from V and 2 from J; bases not matched to a gene: 1. The CDR3 totals 15 residues. Per germline, CDR1 LGHNA and CDR2 YNFKEQ. The CDR3 region is CASSQAGGTNEKLFF. In DNA, the CDR3 is TGTGCCAGCAGCCAAGCAGGGGGTACTAATGAAAAACTGTTTTTT.

The J gene is TRBJ2-1, the V gene TRBV6-5, with D perhaps TRBD2 (6 bases). This CDR3 has 14 amino acids. Trimming cost V 5 bases and J 4 bases, with 12 bases left between them. CDR1 and CDR2 from the germline V gene are MNHEY and SVGAGI. The CDR3 spells CASSMRGTYNEQFF. For the CDR3, the DNA is TGTGCCAGCAGTATGCGCGGGACTTACAATGAGCAGTTCTTC.

The chain recombines TRBV15 with TRBJ1-1; D ambiguous. The CDR3 consists of 13 residues. The V end lost 1 base, the J end lost 3 bases, and 6 bases lay between the germline ends. Germline CDR1 and CDR2: LNHNV and YYDKDF (reference sequence). CDR3 amino acids: CATSRGLDTEAFF. The CDR3 bases are TGTGCCACCAGCAGAGGACTGGACACTGAAGCTTTCTTT.

This chain links TRBV6-1 with TRBJ2-5, with TRBD1 matching 7 bases. The end of the DNA is better explained by TRBJ2-7, so the J call may be wrong. CDR1 MNHNS and CDR2 SASEGT come from the germline V gene. This CDR3 is built from 13 residues. The CDR3 is CASSETGAYEQYF. Here the CDR3 DNA reads TGTGCCAGCAGTGAAACAGGGGCCTACGAGCAGTACTTC.